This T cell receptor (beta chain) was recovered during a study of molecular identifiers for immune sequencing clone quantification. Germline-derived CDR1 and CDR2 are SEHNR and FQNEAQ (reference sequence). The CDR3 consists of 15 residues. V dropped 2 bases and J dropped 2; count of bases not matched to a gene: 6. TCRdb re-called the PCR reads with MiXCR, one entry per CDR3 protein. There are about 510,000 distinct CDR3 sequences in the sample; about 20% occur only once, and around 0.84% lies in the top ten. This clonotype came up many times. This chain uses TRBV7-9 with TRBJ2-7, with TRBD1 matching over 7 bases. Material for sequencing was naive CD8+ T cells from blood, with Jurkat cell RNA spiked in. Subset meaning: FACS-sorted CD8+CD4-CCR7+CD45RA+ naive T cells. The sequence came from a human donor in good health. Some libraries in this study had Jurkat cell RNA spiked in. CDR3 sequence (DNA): TGTGCCAGCAGCTTATCGGGACAGAAGCCCTACGAGCAGTACTTC. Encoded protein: CASSLSGQKPYEQYF.